Listed below are T cell receptor beta chains from one sample, sequenced in a study of Ad26.COV2.S vaccination and SARS-CoV-2 variants. Sequenced by immunoSEQ multiplex PCR; TCRdb stores in-frame clones only, minus some. The sample lists 300,000 to 400,000 clones, about 85% seen once, with 2.1% in the top ten. The sequenced sample was peripheral blood, obtained in a trial of Ad26.COV2.S vaccine versus placebo. The receptors derive from a person between 18 and 65 years old who received the Ad26.COV2.S COVID-19 vaccine or a placebo. Each CDR3 is given with its conserved first and last residue. A D gene is named only where the DNA matches it firmly.

cdr3_nt: TGCGCCAGCAGCGGGACTAGCGGACAAGAGACCCAGTACTTC
cdr3_aa: CASSGTSGQETQYF
d_call: TRBD2
v_call: TRBV5-1
j_call: TRBJ2-5

cdr3_nt: TGCAGTGCTAGTGGGGGTTTCGCAGGGGGTTATGGCTACACCTTC
cdr3_aa: CSASGGFAGGYGYTF
d_call: TRBD1
v_call: TRBV20-1
j_call: TRBJ1-2

cdr3_nt: TGTGCCAGCAGTAGGGGGGCAGGGGCATCCTACGAGCAGTACTTC
cdr3_aa: CASSRGAGASYEQYF
d_call: .
v_call: TRBV2
j_call: TRBJ2-7

cdr3_nt: TGTGCCAGCTCACCACGCGGACAGGGGTCTCTCTCGATGAACACTGAAGCTTTCTTT
cdr3_aa: CASSPRGQGSLSMNTEAFF
d_call: TRBD1
v_call: TRBV18
j_call: TRBJ1-1

cdr3_nt: TGTGCCAGCAGAGATGCAGGACAGGGCCGTGAAAAACTGTTTTTT
cdr3_aa: CASRDAGQGREKLFF
d_call: TRBD1
v_call: TRBV6-5
j_call: TRBJ1-4

cdr3_nt: TGTGCCAGCAGCGCCCCCGGGACGCTTGGCGAGCAGTACTTC
cdr3_aa: CASSAPGTLGEQYF
d_call: .
v_call: TRBV3-1/TRBV3-2
j_call: TRBJ2-7

cdr3_nt: TGTGCCAGCAGCCCCGGGACAGGGTATTACGAGCAGTACTTC
cdr3_aa: CASSPGTGYYEQYF
d_call: TRBD1
v_call: TRBV28
j_call: TRBJ2-7

cdr3_nt: TGTGCCACCAGTGGTCTCCATGAATATGGCTACACCTTC
cdr3_aa: CATSGLHEYGYTF
d_call: .
v_call: TRBV24-1
j_call: TRBJ1-2

cdr3_nt: TGTGCCAGCAGCTTAGAAATTTTCCAGCCCCAGCATTTT
cdr3_aa: CASSLEIFQPQHF
d_call: .
v_call: TRBV7-2
j_call: TRBJ1-5

cdr3_nt: TGTGCCTGGGCGCCGGGCTCTGGAAACACCATATATTTT
cdr3_aa: CAWAPGSGNTIYF
d_call: .
v_call: TRBV7-9
j_call: TRBJ1-3

cdr3_nt: TGTGCCAGCAGCTTTCCGAACACTGAAGCTTTCTTT
cdr3_aa: CASSFPNTEAFF
d_call: .
v_call: TRBV5-6
j_call: TRBJ1-1

cdr3_nt: TGTGCCAGCAGCCTGCCGGGACAGGGGGCCCATGGCTACACCTTC
cdr3_aa: CASSLPGQGAHGYTF
d_call: TRBD1
v_call: TRBV5-4
j_call: TRBJ1-2

cdr3_nt: TGTGCCAGCAGCAAATCGGGACAGTTGGGCACAGATACGCAGTATTTT
cdr3_aa: CASSKSGQLGTDTQYF
d_call: .
v_call: TRBV21-1
j_call: TRBJ2-3

cdr3_nt: TGCGCCAGCAGCCAAGGCTTTGGGGGTAGAGGTTACGAGCAGTACTTC
cdr3_aa: CASSQGFGGRGYEQYF
d_call: .
v_call: TRBV4-1
j_call: TRBJ2-7

cdr3_nt: TGTGCCAGCAGTTGGACCTCCCCGGGGGAGAGGACTGAAGCTTTCTTT
cdr3_aa: CASSWTSPGERTEAFF
d_call: .
v_call: TRBV6-2/TRBV6-3
j_call: TRBJ1-1

cdr3_nt: TGTGCCAGCAGCCGCCCGGACAGGGGGCTAAGGCAGCCCCAGCATTTT
cdr3_aa: CASSRPDRGLRQPQHF
d_call: TRBD1
v_call: TRBV28
j_call: TRBJ1-5

cdr3_nt: TGTGCCAGCTCACCTAGACAGGGGGCCGACACTGAAGCTTTCTTT
cdr3_aa: CASSPRQGADTEAFF
d_call: TRBD1
v_call: TRBV18
j_call: TRBJ1-1

cdr3_nt: TGTGCCAGCTCTTCGGGCCCCAAACAGGGATGGTACACTGAAGCTTTCTTT
cdr3_aa: CASSSGPKQGWYTEAFF
d_call: .
v_call: TRBV18
j_call: TRBJ1-1

cdr3_nt: TGTGCCAGCAGCGCCGTGGGGGCTTCCCGAAACACCATATATTTT
cdr3_aa: CASSAVGASRNTIYF
d_call: .
v_call: TRBV9
j_call: TRBJ1-3

cdr3_nt: TGTGCCAGCAGCTCCTCAGGGGGGGTGGAGACCCAGTACTTC
cdr3_aa: CASSSSGGVETQYF
d_call: .
v_call: TRBV7-3
j_call: TRBJ2-5

cdr3_nt: TGCAGCGTAGCTACTAGCGGGGGGCGTACAGATACGCAGTATTTT
cdr3_aa: CSVATSGGRTDTQYF
d_call: TRBD2
v_call: TRBV29-1
j_call: TRBJ2-3

cdr3_nt: TGTGCCAGCAGCGACCGGGACAGGGGGCCCTACGAGCAGTACTTC
cdr3_aa: CASSDRDRGPYEQYF
d_call: TRBD1
v_call: TRBV7-6
j_call: TRBJ2-7

cdr3_nt: TGTGCCAGCAGTGAACTTGGGACAGGGAGTTACAATGAGCAGTTCTTC
cdr3_aa: CASSELGTGSYNEQFF
d_call: TRBD1
v_call: TRBV6-4
j_call: TRBJ2-1

cdr3_nt: TGCGCCAGCAGCCCCGGGTCAGCCTACGAGCAGTACTTC
cdr3_aa: CASSPGSAYEQYF
d_call: .
v_call: TRBV5-1
j_call: TRBJ2-7

cdr3_nt: TGTGCCAGCAGCTCCCCGGGACTAGCGGGGGGCCATGTAGATACGCAGTATTTT
cdr3_aa: CASSSPGLAGGHVDTQYF
d_call: TRBD2
v_call: TRBV4-2
j_call: TRBJ2-3

cdr3_nt: TGTGCCAGCAGACCCGACAGGGCGACTGAAGCTTTCTTT
cdr3_aa: CASRPDRATEAFF
d_call: TRBD1
v_call: TRBV6-6
j_call: TRBJ1-1

cdr3_nt: TGTGCCAGCAGCTTAGGGTTTCGGGGGGACTACGAGCAGTACTTC
cdr3_aa: CASSLGFRGDYEQYF
d_call: TRBD2
v_call: TRBV7-8
j_call: TRBJ2-7

cdr3_nt: TGTGCCTGGAAAAGGGGGGGAGAGGCGTACGAGCAGTACTTC
cdr3_aa: CAWKRGGEAYEQYF
d_call: .
v_call: TRBV30
j_call: TRBJ2-7

cdr3_nt: TGTGCCAGCAGCCCACCCCCTCACGACAGGGTCACCGGGGAGCTGTTTTTT
cdr3_aa: CASSPPPHDRVTGELFF
d_call: TRBD1
v_call: TRBV7-3
j_call: TRBJ2-2